What follows are 19 T cell receptor beta chains derived from one specimen sequenced in a study of Graves' ophthalmopathy and Graves' hyperthyroidism. RNA transcripts served as template for amplifying TCR beta CDR3 sequences. First-round RT-PCR used HTBI primers; second-round multiplex PCR followed. MiXCR, applied by TCRdb to the multiplex PCR reads, yields one record per CDR3 protein. The data show 200,000 to 250,000 distinct CDR3 sequences, around 30% seen once. Material: peripheral blood. Source of these receptors: a man aged 45-65 years with Graves' ophthalmopathy.

At least ten counts were recorded for this clonotype. CDR3 residues: CASSSYLENTEAFF. In DNA form, the CDR3 reads TGTGCCAGCAGTTCCTACCTAGAGAACACTGAAGCTTTCTTT. The gene calls are TRBV28 and TRBJ1-1; D is unclear. Trimming shortened V by 4 bases and J by 1 base, and 10 bases separated the two germline ends. The CDR3 is 14 residues long. The germline V gene has CDR1 MDHEN and CDR2 SYDVKM.

The J gene is TRBJ1-5, the V gene TRBV29-1; D is ambiguous. The V end was cut by 7 bases, the J end by 2 bases, with 9 bases between. Germline CDR1 and CDR2: SQVTM and ANQGSEA. CDR3 size: 12 residues. The CDR3 loop is CSATLRNQPQHF. The CDR3 DNA sequence: TGCAGCGCCACTCTACGCAATCAGCCCCAGCATTTT.

Ten or more counts support this clonotype. The chain links TRBV12-3 or TRBV12-4 to TRBJ2-7; D is possibly TRBD1 or TRBD2 (5 bases each). The CDR3 runs to 14 residues. Trimming stripped 2 bases from V and 6 bases from J, with 14 bases between. As DNA, the CDR3 is TGTGCCAGCAGTTTATATCGGGGCGGTAGCGAGCAGTACTTC. It yields the protein CASSLYRGGSEQYF.

This clonotype was recorded only once. The chain is built from TRBV12-3 or TRBV12-4 and TRBJ2-7; 7 positions agree with TRBD1. The trim removed 6 bases at V and 5 bases at J, leaving 4 bases unmatched. The CDR3 extends over 12 amino acids. CDR3 amino acids: CASRLTGNEQYF. The CDR3 DNA is TGTGCCAGCAGGCTGACAGGGAACGAGCAGTACTTC.

This chain links TRBV7-2 with TRBJ2-7; D remains unclear. In germline, CDR1 is SGHTA, CDR2 FQGNSA. With 5 bases removed from V and 1 base from J, the gap between germline ends came to 12 bases. The CDR3 covers 14 residues. The CDR3 here is CASSPSQASYEQYF. The CDR3, as DNA: TGTGCCAGCAGCCCCTCGCAGGCATCCTACGAGCAGTACTTC.

This clonotype occurred many times. This chain joins TRBV7-9 and TRBJ2-7; TRBD2 agrees at 14 bases. The germline gives CDR1 SEHNR, CDR2 FQNEAQ (reference sequence). The CDR3 extends over 20 amino acids. Germline trimming cut 4 bases from V and 3 bases from J; bases unmatched to any gene: 17. CDR3 nucleotide sequence: TGTGCCAGCAGCTACCCCTTGGAGGGACTAGCGGGAGAGTCGATCTACGAGCAGTACTTC. Its protein is CASSYPLEGLAGESIYEQYF.

This clonotype was detected only a few times. This sequence joins TRBV6-1 and TRBJ1-1; tentative D call: TRBD1 (5 bases). The CDR3 has 14 residues. Germline-derived CDR1 and CDR2 are MNHNS and SASEGT. The V gene lost 6 bases and the J gene lost 2 bases, with 13 bases spanning the gap. The DNA for the CDR3 is TGTGCCAGCAGCGTGGGGACGGTTAACACTGAAGCTTTCTTT. Its translation is CASSVGTVNTEAFF.

This clonotype was counted at least ten times. The gene calls are TRBV5-1 and TRBJ2-7; 7 bases map to TRBD1. Germline CDR1 and CDR2: SGHRS and YFSETQ. This CDR3 is 15 amino acids long. V lost 4 bases and J lost 4; bases outside the gene matches: 11. CDR3 amino acids: CASSAESGTDYEQYF. CDR3 nucleotide sequence: TGCGCCAGCAGCGCCGAATCCGGGACAGATTACGAGCAGTACTTC. Full variable domain (outside the CDR3, taken from reference TRBV5-1 and TRBJ2-7): KAGVTQTPRYLIKTRGQQVTLSCSPISGHRSVSWYQQTPGQGLQFLFEYFSETQRNKGNFPGRFSGRQFSNSRSEMNVSTLELGDSALYLCASSAESGTDYEQYFGPGTRLTVT.

This clonotype was seen a few times. This chain joins TRBV28 and TRBJ2-5; 8 bases agree with TRBD1. The CDR3 sequence is 14 residues long. Trimming at V came to 5 bases and at J to 5 bases, leaving 7 bases not matched to a gene. Germline V gene sequence: CDR1 MDHEN, CDR2 SYDVKM. In DNA, the CDR3 is TGTGCCAGCAGTGAATTCGGGGACAGGGAGACCCAGTACTTC. Protein: CASSEFGDRETQYF. The whole variable domain, remainder taken from reference TRBV28 and TRBJ2-5, is DVKVTQSSRYLVKRTGEKVFLECVQDMDHENMFWYRQDPGLGLRLIYFSYDVKMKEKGDIPEGYSVSREKKERFSLILESASTNQTSMYLCASSEFGDRETQYFGPGTRLLVL.

The sample holds many counts of this clonotype. The chain employs TRBV28 and TRBJ2-7; D is perhaps TRBD2 (5 bases). CDR3 length: 15 amino acids. The V gene's germline CDR1 is MDHEN and CDR2 SYDVKM. V dropped 6 bases and J dropped 6 bases, with 21 bases sitting between them. Here the CDR3 reads CASSLTSSSLPEQYF. The CDR3 DNA reads as TGTGCCAGCAGCCTCACCAGCTCTAGCCTCCCCGAGCAGTACTTC.

This clonotype was counted ten times or more. V is TRBV11-1 and J is TRBJ2-7, with TRBD2 matching 11 bases. Germline V gives CDR1 SGHAT, CDR2 FQDESV (reference sequence). The CDR3 is 16 amino acids. With 4 bases clipped from V and 4 bases from J, the junction kept 9 bases outside the gene matches. Here the CDR3 DNA reads TGTGCCAGCAGCTCCCAGGGACTAGCGGACTCGTACGAGCAGTACTTC. It is translated as CASSSQGLADSYEQYF.

The chain employs TRBV25-1 and TRBJ2-7; D gene uncertain. CDR1 MGHDK and CDR2 SYGVNS come from the germline V gene. CDR3 length: 13 residues. Trimming shortened V by 1 base and J by 6 bases, and 10 bases separated the two germline ends. The CDR3 DNA is TGTGCCAGCAGTGAATCTCTGACCGGCGAGCAGTACTTC. It encodes CASSESLTGEQYF.

With regard to this clonotype: One end of the junction is discordant with germline, which a read error may explain. V gene TRBV7-7 combines with J gene TRBJ2-5; TRBD2 might be the D (5 bases). CDR1 and CDR2 from the germline V gene are SSHAT and FNYEAQ (reference sequence). The CDR3 has 15 residues. CDR3 in amino acids: CASSLGGGGQETQYF. The CDR3 bases are TGTGCTAGCAGCTTAGGCGGAGGCGGCCAAGAGACCCAGTACTTC.

This clonotype was picked up many times. V gene TRBV28 combines with J gene TRBJ2-7; TRBD1 agrees at 8 bases. The J segment lost 3 bases and the V segment lost 1 base, leaving 8 bases of the junction unmatched. Per germline, CDR1 MDHEN and CDR2 SYDVKM. The CDR3 length is 16 residues. In DNA form, the CDR3 reads TGTGCCAGCAGTTTATCAGGACAGGGAAATTACTACGAGCAGTACTTC. This sequence encodes CASSLSGQGNYYEQYF.

This clonotype was recorded many times. The chain couples TRBV10-2 to TRBJ2-7; 9 bases are shared with TRBD1. Trimming took 6 bases from V and 5 from J; bases not matched to a gene: 8. The germline V gene encodes CDR1 WSHSY and CDR2 SAAADI. The CDR3 has 14 residues. The CDR3 protein is CASSPTGGLNEQYF. CDR3 DNA sequence: TGCGCCAGCAGCCCTACAGGGGGCCTGAACGAGCAGTACTTC.

The V call is TRBV10-3, the J call TRBJ2-5; 14 bases match TRBD2. The V segment lost 2 bases and the J segment 4 bases; nucleotides outside the gene matches: 12. The CDR3 consists of 19 residues. The germline gives CDR1 ENHRY, CDR2 SYGVKD. CDR3 loop: CAISETRTSGRTRRETQYF. CDR3 in DNA: TGTGCCATCAGTGAGACCCGGACTAGCGGGAGGACTCGGCGAGAGACCCAGTACTTC.

The chain joins TRBV7-2 to TRBJ2-7; D is tentatively TRBD1 or TRBD2 (6 bases each). Germline lookup yields CDR1 SGHTA and CDR2 FQGNSA. The CDR3 covers 16 residues. Trimming removed 0 bases at V and 3 bases at J, with 15 bases between. CDR3 residues: CASSLAMGAGFYEQYF. The CDR3 nucleotides read TGTGCCAGCAGCTTAGCGATGGGGGCGGGGTTCTACGAGCAGTACTTC. The whole variable domain, filled in from reference TRBV7-2 and TRBJ2-7, reads GAGVSQSPSNKVTEKGKDVELRCDPISGHTALYWYRQSLGQGLEFLIYFQGNSAPDKSGLPSDRFSAERTGGSVSTLTIQRTQQEDSAVYLCASSLAMGAGFYEQYFGPGTRLTVT.

The rearrangement joins TRBV9 to TRBJ2-2, with D possibly being TRBD1 (6 bases). CDR3 length equals 14 residues. V was trimmed by 3 bases and J by 2 bases, leaving 8 bases between them. Per the germline V gene, CDR1 is SGDLS and CDR2 is YYNGEE. The CDR3 coding sequence is TGTGCCAGCAGCGCGGACAGAAACACCGGGGAGCTGTTTTTT. Encoded protein: CASSADRNTGELFF.

This clonotype was observed at least ten times. J is TRBJ2-7 and V is TRBV5-1; no definite D call. Germline lookup yields CDR1 SGHRS and CDR2 YFSETQ. CDR3 length: 13 amino acids. V was trimmed by 4 bases and J by 2 bases, leaving 10 bases between them. CDR3 protein: CASSQAFTYEQYF. The CDR3 nucleotides read TGCGCCAGCAGCCAAGCGTTTACCTACGAGCAGTACTTC.